The clone carrying this T cell receptor beta chain is a singleton in its sample. Produced via immunoSEQ multiplex PCR; TCRdb's table is partial and in-frame only. The sample lists 360,000 or so clones; around 90% were seen once. These data originate in a study of blood T cell repertoires in COVID-19. The CDR3 covers 17 residues. The germline V gene has CDR1 SGHVS and CDR2 FQNEAQ. V gave up 4 bases and J gave up 6 bases; unmatched junction bases: 11. Input material: peripheral blood. The V call is TRBV7-8, the J call TRBJ1-5, with 11 bases aligning to TRBD1. This clonotype was obtained from a woman aged 55 to 70 with COVID-19, enrolled during active disease. CDR3 sequence: CASSSGQGAGPGQPQHF. The CDR3 DNA reads TGTGCCAGCAGCTCCGGACAGGGGGCCGGACCGGGTCAGCCCCAGCATTTT. Full variable domain (outside the CDR3, taken from reference TRBV7-8 and TRBJ1-5): GAGVSQSPRYKVAKRGQDVALRCDPISGHVSLFWYQQALGQGPEFLTYFQNEAQLDKSGLPSDRFFAERPEGSVSTLKIQRTQQEDSAVYLCASSSGQGAGPGQPQHFGDGTRLSIL.